This section outlines one T cell receptor (beta chain) sequence together with its context. Its antigen remains undetermined. The record has no base qualities; no much larger clone is one base away. Whole blood was collected in K2EDTA tubes by collaborating institutions according to the institutions' own protocols. Collaborator samples were shipped for TCRbeta analysis as frozen whole blood, isolated PBMCs, or DNA extracted from either sample type. Including cysteine and phenylalanine, the CDR3 has 15 amino acids. Just CDR3 DNA is preserved here, 45 bases in frame from base 1. The trim is 7 bases for V and 0 bases for J, with a gap of 14 bases between the germline ends. CDR1 and CDR2 are drawn from the germline V gene: SNHLY, FYNNEI. The source of the sample is a study of blood T cell repertoires in COVID-19 (dated by TCRdb to 2020 to 2021). About the investigation overall: Samples from collaborators originated in the United States, Italy and Spain and spanned both the acute and convalescent phases of COVID-19. The material from the prospective study consisted of cDNA or gDNA derived from T cells, B-cell-depleted T cells, or PBMCs. Deeply sampled blood TCRbeta repertoires from subjects exposed to, actively infected with, or recovered from COVID-19 were included in the dataset. A freely available public database, intended as a resource for researchers studying the immune response to SARS-CoV-2, is where the repertoires were released. Samples were obtained from the ongoing ImmuneRACE study (first 160 participants) and from 950 to 1,500 subjects provided by 6 global collaborators. Sample metadata almost always included a de-identified subject ID, COVID-19 status, age in years and sex. Where available, HLA class I and class II types were taken from metadata supplied by the sample provider and were not determined by assay-based typing. What the study reported, not specific to this receptor: How much clinical and demographic metadata was included differed by source and by participant, and the metadata was provided uncurated.

TCRbeta CDR3 regions were amplified from genomic DNA by means of the immunoSEQ Assay, a bias-controlled multiplex PCR. The study's own analysis went as follows. Within the assay, amplification of reference gene primers was used to estimate how many nucleated cells each sample contained. To quantify the absolute abundance of each unique TCRbeta CDR3 rearrangement, sequence reads were collapsed and filtered. Productive Simpson clonality was computed per sample as the square root of Simpson's diversity index over productive rearrangements. In its TCRdb copy, this immuneACCESS table keeps in-frame sequences only and misses some clones. Where compared with another copy, unresolved V genes explain less than half of these, and the others have no known cause. The V and J calls and clone size are taken from that table; D and trimming were inferred from the DNA. Recorded for this sample are around 26,000 clones; approximately 80% of them occurred a single time. The ten largest clones take up about 1.7% of the sample.

The chain employs TRBV2 and TRBJ2-3, and perhaps TRBD2 as D gene, on 6 matching bases. Sequences were obtained from peripheral blood. This sequence was found in a man older than 75 with active or convalescent COVID-19. The CDR3 corresponds to CASTLGTSSTDTQYF. The DNA reads TGTGCCAGCACCTTAGGGACTTCTAGCACAGATACGCAGTATTTT.